These T cell receptor beta chains were read from a single sample in a study of PD-1 blockade in mismatch repair-deficient tumors. Assay used: immunoSEQ multiplex PCR; TCRdb lists only in-frame clones, some missing. The table lists roughly 49,000 clones, over 75% of them singletons. The specimen comprised PBMCs, sampled before pembrolizumab treatment. The receptor source for this set is an adult with mismatch repair-deficient cancer. Both conserved end residues are part of each CDR3. D genes are given only for firm matches. Clone size is stated in some rows and not others, as once, few, many or a class when expanded.

cdr3_length | d_call | j_call | clone_size | v_call | cdr3_nt | cdr3_aa
13 | - | TRBJ2-7 | - | TRBV27 | TGTGCCAGCAGCCCCGGAGGGCCACACGAGCAGTACTTC | CASSPGGPHEQYF
14 | - | TRBJ2-3 | - | TRBV4-1 | TGCGCCAGCAGCCCGACAGCTAGCACAGATACGCAGTATTTT | CASSPTASTDTQYF
17 | - | TRBJ2-3 | - | TRBV7-6 | TGTGCCAGCAGCTCCTTCGGGAACAGAGCTAGCACAGATACGCAGTATTTT | CASSSFGNRASTDTQYF
19 | TRBD2 | TRBJ2-3 | few | TRBV14 | TGTGCCAGCAGCCAAGTAGAGACGGGACTAGCGTACCTCACAGATACGCAGTATTTT | CASSQVETGLAYLTDTQYF
14 | TRBD2 | TRBJ2-7 | - | TRBV30 | TGTGCCTGGTCTACTAGCGGGGGGTCCTACGAGCAGTACTTC | CAWSTSGGSYEQYF
13 | - | TRBJ1-2 | - | TRBV5-6 | TGTGCCAGCAGCCCGGACATTTACTATGGCTACACCTTC | CASSPDIYYGYTF
15 | - | TRBJ2-3 | - | TRBV7-8 | TGTGCCAGCAGCTTACAGGGCCAGGGTCGGGATACGCAGTATTTT | CASSLQGQGRDTQYF
13 | - | TRBJ1-4 | - | TRBV6-1 | TGTGCCAGCATGAACCAACTTAATGAAAAACTGTTTTTT | CASMNQLNEKLFF
14 | - | TRBJ2-1 | - | TRBV10-3 | TGTGCCATCGGGGGGCTAAAGACCTACAATGAGCAGTTCTTC | CAIGGLKTYNEQFF
16 | TRBD2 | TRBJ2-3 | - | TRBV5-8 | TGTGCCAGCAGCTTGAATCCGGGCGGGAGGCCAGATACGCAGTATTTT | CASSLNPGGRPDTQYF
13 | - | TRBJ1-2 | - | TRBV19 | TGTGCCAGTAGTCCGGGAACTAACTATGGCTACACCTTC | CASSPGTNYGYTF
14 | - | TRBJ2-1 | - | TRBV9 | TGTGCCAGCAGCGTAGATGGCCAACTCAATGAGCAGTTCTTC | CASSVDGQLNEQFF
12 | - | TRBJ1-2 | - | TRBV5-4 | TGTGCCAGCAGCTTGGGGGGGGGCGGCTACACCTTC | CASSLGGGGYTF
15 | - | TRBJ2-5 | - | TRBV7-2 | TGTGCCAGCAGCTTAGGCGCGGGACCCGGGGAGACCCAGTACTTC | CASSLGAGPGETQYF
13 | - | TRBJ1-1 | few | TRBV15 | TGTGCCACCAGCAGTAGTCTGAACACTGAAGCTTTCTTT | CATSSSLNTEAFF
11 | - | TRBJ1-1 | - | TRBV20-1 | TGCAGTGCTTACAGGAACACTGAAGCTTTCTTT | CSAYRNTEAFF
14 | TRBD1 | TRBJ1-1 | - | TRBV11-3 | TGTGCCAGCAGCAGGAGACAGGGTAGCACTGAAGCTTTCTTT | CASSRRQGSTEAFF
11 | - | TRBJ1-2 | - | TRBV30 | TGTGCCTGGAGTGTAGTGAATGGCTACACCTTC | CAWSVVNGYTF
13 | TRBD1 | TRBJ2-7 | many | TRBV10-3 | TGTGCCATCAGTGGGACAGGGTCCTACGAGCAGTACTTC | CAISGTGSYEQYF
14 | - | TRBJ2-2 | - | TRBV10-2 | TGCGCCAGCAGAACAGACTCGAACACCGGGGAGCTGTTTTTT | CASRTDSNTGELFF
14 | - | TRBJ2-7 | - | TRBV4-3 | TGCGCCAGCAGCCAATCGGACTACTCCTACGAGCAGTACTTC | CASSQSDYSYEQYF
15 | - | TRBJ2-2 | - | TRBV6-6 | TGTGCCAGCAGCCCGAGCCGAGTGGACACCGGGGAGCTGTTTTTT | CASSPSRVDTGELFF